This T cell receptor (beta chain) comes out of a study of blood T cell repertoires in COVID-19. The CDR3 is made up of 18 amino acids. Trimming removed 5 bases from V and 0 bases from J, with 19 bases in between. CDR1 is MNHEY, CDR2 SMNVEV, per germline (reference sequence). Here immunoSEQ multiplex PCR was the method, and the copy in TCRdb shows in-frame clones only, minus some. Of over 110,000 clones detected, roughly 84% appear once; the ten largest clones hold roughly 4%. The receptor comes from a man in his fifties or sixties in a cohort exposed to, infected with or recovered from COVID-19 (not recorded which). The chain links TRBV27 to TRBJ2-2; D possibly corresponds to TRBD2 (6 bases). Sequencing used PBMCs or T cells enriched from blood (not recorded which). The CDR3 loop is CASSPIRDLKTNTGELFF. The CDR3 DNA reads TGTGCCAGCAGTCCGATCCGGGACTTAAAAACGAACACCGGGGAGCTGTTTTTT.